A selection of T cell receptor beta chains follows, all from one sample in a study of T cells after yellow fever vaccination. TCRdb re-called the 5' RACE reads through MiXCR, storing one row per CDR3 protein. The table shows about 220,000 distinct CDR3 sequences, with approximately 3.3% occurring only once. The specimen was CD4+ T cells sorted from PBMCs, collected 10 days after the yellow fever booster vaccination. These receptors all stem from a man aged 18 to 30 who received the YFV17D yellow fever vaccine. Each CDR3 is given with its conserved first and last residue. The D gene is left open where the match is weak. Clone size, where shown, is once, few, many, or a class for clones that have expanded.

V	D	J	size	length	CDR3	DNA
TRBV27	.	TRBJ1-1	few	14	CASTTTRGNTEAFF	TGTGCCAGCACAACCACACGAGGGAACACTGAAGCTTTCTTT
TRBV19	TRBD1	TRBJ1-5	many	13	CATTGQANQPQHF	TGTGCCACCACCGGACAGGCAAATCAGCCCCAGCATTTT
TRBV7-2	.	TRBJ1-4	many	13	CASSRAINEKLFF	TGTGCCAGCAGCAGGGCTATCAATGAAAAACTGTTTTTT
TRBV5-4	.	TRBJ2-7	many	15	CASSTTRGASYEQYF	TGTGCCAGCAGCACTACCCGCGGGGCCAGCTACGAGCAGTACTTC
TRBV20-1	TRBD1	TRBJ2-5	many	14	CSARKTGGRETQYF	TGCAGTGCTAGGAAGACAGGGGGCCGGGAGACCCAGTACTTC
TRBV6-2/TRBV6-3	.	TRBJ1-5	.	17	CASSYRRDTRGNQPQHF	TGTGCCAGCAGTTACCGGAGGGACACCAGAGGGAATCAGCCCCAGCATTTT
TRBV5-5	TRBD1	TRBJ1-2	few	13	CASSFWGQGGYTF	TGTGCCAGCAGCTTTTGGGGACAGGGAGGCTACACCTTC
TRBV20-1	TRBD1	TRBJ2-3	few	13	CSAGTGISDTQYF	TGCAGTGCAGGGACAGGGATCTCAGATACGCAGTATTTT
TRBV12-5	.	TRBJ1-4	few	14	CASGKQEANEKLFF	TGTGCTAGTGGTAAACAGGAGGCTAATGAAAAACTGTTTTTT
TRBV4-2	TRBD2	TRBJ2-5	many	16	CASSQGLAGVRETQYF	TGTGCCAGCAGCCAGGGACTAGCGGGGGTCCGGGAGACCCAGTACTTC
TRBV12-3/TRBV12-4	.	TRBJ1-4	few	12	CASSLGQTTLFF	TGTGCCAGCTCTCTTGGGCAGACGACGCTGTTTTTT
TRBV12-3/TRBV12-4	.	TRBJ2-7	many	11	CASSDRGREYF	TGTGCCAGCAGTGACCGGGGCAGGGAGTACTTC
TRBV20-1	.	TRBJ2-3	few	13	CSASSGSSDTQYF	TGCAGTGCTAGCTCAGGGAGCTCAGATACGCAGTATTTT
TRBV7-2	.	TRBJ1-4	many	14	CASTLGATNEKLFF	TGTGCCAGCACCTTAGGTGCAACTAATGAAAAACTGTTTTTT
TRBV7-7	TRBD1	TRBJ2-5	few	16	CASSQGGTGFQETQYF	TGTGCCAGCAGCCAAGGGGGGACAGGATTCCAAGAGACCCAGTACTTC
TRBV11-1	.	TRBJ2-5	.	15	CASSRRAQKGETQYF	TGTGCCAGCAGCCGACGGGCACAGAAGGGGGAGACCCAGTACTTC
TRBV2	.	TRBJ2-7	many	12	CASRVGGGEQYF	TGTGCCAGCAGGGTGGGGGGAGGCGAGCAGTACTTC
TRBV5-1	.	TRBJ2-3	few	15	CASSLANQLTDTQYF	TGCGCCAGCAGCTTGGCCAATCAGCTCACAGATACGCAGTATTTT
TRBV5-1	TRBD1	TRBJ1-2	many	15	CASSPSTGTAYGYTF	TGCGCCAGCAGCCCATCGACCGGGACAGCCTATGGCTACACCTTC
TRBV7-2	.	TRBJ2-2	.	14	CASSLGSYTGELFF	TGTGCCAGCAGCTTAGGGTCATACACCGGGGAGCTGTTTTTT
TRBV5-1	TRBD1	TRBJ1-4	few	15	CASSFTGGIGEKLFF	TGCGCCAGCAGCTTCACAGGGGGCATTGGTGAAAAACTGTTTTTT
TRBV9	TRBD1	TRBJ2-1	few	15	CASSPRDRSYNEQFF	TGTGCCAGCAGCCCACGGGACAGGTCCTACAATGAGCAGTTCTTC
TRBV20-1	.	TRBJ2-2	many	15	CSARDPGASPGELFF	TGCAGTGCTAGAGATCCCGGGGCTAGCCCCGGGGAGCTGTTTTTT
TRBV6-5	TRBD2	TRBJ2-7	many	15	CASSYGTSGEYEQYF	TGTGCCAGCAGCTACGGGACTAGCGGGGAGTACGAGCAGTACTTC
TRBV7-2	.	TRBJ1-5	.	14	CASSLKYRNQPQHF	TGTGCCAGCAGCTTAAAGTATCGCAATCAGCCCCAGCATTTT
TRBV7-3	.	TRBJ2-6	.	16	CASSLSDSSGANVLTF	TGTGCCAGCAGCTTAAGCGACAGCTCTGGGGCCAACGTCCTGACTTTC
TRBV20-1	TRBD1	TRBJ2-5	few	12	CSARQGQETQYF	TGCAGTGCCCGACAGGGTCAAGAGACCCAGTACTTC
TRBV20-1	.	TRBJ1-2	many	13	CSASSYSPTGYTF	TGCAGTGCTAGCTCTTACTCACCCACTGGCTACACCTTC
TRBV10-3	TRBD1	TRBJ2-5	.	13	CAISGDRGETQYF	TGTGCCATCAGTGGGGACAGGGGGGAGACCCAGTACTTC
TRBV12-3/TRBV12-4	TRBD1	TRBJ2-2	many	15	CASSLGDREPGELFF	TGTGCCAGCAGTTTAGGGGACAGGGAACCCGGGGAGCTGTTTTTT
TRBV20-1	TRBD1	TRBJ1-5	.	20	CSARVLRRTGMSPSNQPQHF	TGCAGTGCTAGAGTCCTCAGGAGGACAGGGATGTCCCCTAGCAATCAGCCCCAGCATTTT
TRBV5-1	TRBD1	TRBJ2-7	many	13	CASRPGQGYEQYF	TGCGCCAGCAGGCCGGGACAGGGCTACGAGCAGTACTTC
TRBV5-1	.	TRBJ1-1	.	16	CASSLAVGASDTEAFF	TGCGCCAGCAGCTTGGCCGTGGGGGCGTCGGACACTGAAGCTTTCTTT
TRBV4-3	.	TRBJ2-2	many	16	CASSQGPHVNTGELFF	TGCGCCAGCAGCCAAGGACCCCACGTTAACACCGGGGAGCTGTTTTTT
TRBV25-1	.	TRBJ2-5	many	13	CASRGHVQETQYF	TGTGCCAGCAGGGGACACGTACAAGAGACCCAGTACTTC
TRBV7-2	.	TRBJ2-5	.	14	CASSLARGLETQYF	TGTGCCAGCAGCTTAGCGAGGGGGTTAGAGACCCAGTACTTC
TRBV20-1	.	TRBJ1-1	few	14	CSARAGIMNTEAFF	TGCAGTGCTAGGGCAGGGATCATGAACACTGAAGCTTTCTTT
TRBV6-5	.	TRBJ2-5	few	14	CASSYLTTPGTQYF	TGTGCCAGCAGTTACTTGACTACACCCGGGACCCAGTACTTC
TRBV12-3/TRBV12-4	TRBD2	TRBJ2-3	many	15	CASSTSGGAADTQYF	TGTGCCAGCAGTACCAGCGGGGGGGCCGCAGATACGCAGTATTTT
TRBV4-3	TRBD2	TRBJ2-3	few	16	CASSQSSGGAGDTQYF	TGCGCCAGCAGCCAGTCTAGCGGGGGGGCCGGAGATACGCAGTATTTT
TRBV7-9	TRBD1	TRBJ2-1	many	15	CASNQQGAAYNEQFF	TGTGCCAGCAACCAACAGGGGGCGGCCTACAATGAGCAGTTCTTC
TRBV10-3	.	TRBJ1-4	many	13	CAISETPGPSLFF	TGTGCCATCAGTGAGACCCCCGGGCCTTCGCTGTTTTTT
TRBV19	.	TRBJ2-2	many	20	CASSPSRLRIFRRYTGELFF	TGTGCCAGTAGTCCCAGCAGGCTTCGTATCTTTCGAAGGTACACCGGGGAGCTGTTTTTT
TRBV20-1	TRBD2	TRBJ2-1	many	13	CSARSGGDNEQFF	TGCAGTGCTAGATCCGGGGGGGACAATGAGCAGTTCTTC
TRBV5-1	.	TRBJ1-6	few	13	CASSAGTGSPLHF	TGCGCCAGCAGCGCGGGAACGGGTTCACCCCTCCACTTT
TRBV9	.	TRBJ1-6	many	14	CASSARQENSPLHF	TGTGCCAGCAGCGCACGACAGGAAAATTCACCCCTCCACTTT
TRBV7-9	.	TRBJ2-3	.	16	CASSFLLGASTDTQYF	TGTGCCAGCAGCTTTCTACTAGGGGCCAGCACAGATACGCAGTATTTT
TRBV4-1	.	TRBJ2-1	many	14	CASSPIGERNEQFF	TGCGCCAGCAGCCCGATAGGGGAGAGGAATGAGCAGTTCTTC